What follows are 13 T cell receptor beta chains derived from one specimen sequenced in a study of cytomegalovirus exposure and HLA in healthy donors. With 60 Vbeta and 13 Jbeta primers, the PCR was carried out. Using immunoSEQ multiplex PCR, the repertoire was profiled, and TCRdb retains in-frame clones only, with some absent. The sample shows about 160,000 clones, about three quarters of them seen only once. The specimen was PBMCs. Every receptor here comes from a female donor in good health and CMV-seronegative.

This clone showed up just a few times. Other DNA sequences in this sample translate to the same CDR3. The chain links TRBV9 to TRBJ2-2; 7 bases are a match to TRBD2. Germline V CDR1 and CDR2: SGDLS, YYNGEE. J gave up 2 bases and V 2 bases, and 3 bases lay outside the gene matches. This CDR3 is 15 amino acids long. The CDR3 bases are TGTGCCAGCAGCGTGGGCGGGGGAAACACCGGGGAGCTGTTTTTT. Protein: CASSVGGGNTGELFF.

The chain uses TRBV2 and TRBJ2-7, with 10 positions matching TRBD2. There are 13 residues in the CDR3. With 9 bases clipped from V and 4 bases from J, the junction kept 6 bases outside the gene matches. Germline CDR1 reads SNHLY; CDR2 reads FYNNEI. CDR3 in DNA: TGTGCCAGTCGTAGCGGGAGGTCGTACGAGCAGTACTTC. Protein sequence: CASRSGRSYEQYF.

A single count supports this clone. The V gene is TRBV27, the J gene TRBJ1-5; 8 bases line up with TRBD1. The germline gives CDR1 MNHEY, CDR2 SMNVEV (reference sequence). The CDR3 consists of 20 residues. V lost 2 bases, J lost 0 bases, and 15 bases stayed unmatched. The CDR3 is CASSLRPPGTGYYSNQPQHF. The CDR3 DNA sequence: TGTGCCAGCAGTTTAAGGCCACCAGGGACAGGCTATTATAGCAATCAGCCCCAGCATTTT.

The rearrangement uses TRBV7-9 and TRBJ2-1; tentative D call: TRBD2 (5 bases). V was cut by 2 bases and J by 6 bases, with 8 bases left in between. This CDR3 has 13 amino acids. Per the germline V gene, CDR1 is SEHNR and CDR2 is FQNEAQ (reference sequence). Written as DNA, the CDR3 is TGTGCCAGCAGCTTACAAGGAGGCAATGAGCAGTTCTTC. Amino acids: CASSLQGGNEQFF.

The chain combines TRBV5-1 with TRBJ2-1, with 10 positions matching TRBD2. The V gene's germline CDR1 is SGHRS and CDR2 YFSETQ. The V and J ends lost 4 bases and 8 bases, in that order; junction bases with no gene match: 6. The CDR3 totals 14 residues. The CDR3 DNA follows: TGCGCCAGCAGCCTACGGACTAGCGGAGATGAGCAGTTCTTC. Protein sequence: CASSLRTSGDEQFF.

The J gene is TRBJ2-5, the V gene TRBV18, with 7 bases matching TRBD1. The germline V gene encodes CDR1 KGHSH and CDR2 LQKENI. CDR3 length: 13 residues. V dropped 4 bases and J dropped 2; count of bases not matched to a gene: 1. CDR3 protein: CASSRDRQETQYF. The CDR3 DNA sequence: TGTGCCAGCTCACGGGACAGACAAGAGACCCAGTACTTC.

The chain combines TRBV7-2 with TRBJ1-2, with unresolved D. The CDR3 totals 13 residues. Trimming shortened V by 2 bases and J by 4 bases, and 8 bases separated the two germline ends. CDR1 SGHTA and CDR2 FQGNSA come from the germline V gene. The CDR3 protein is CASSLPSSYGYTF. DNA for the CDR3: TGTGCCAGCAGCTTACCATCCAGCTATGGCTACACCTTC.

A few counts support this clone. Distinct nucleotide sequences in the sample also encode this CDR3. The J gene is TRBJ1-2, the V gene TRBV5-6; D not resolved. The CDR3 contains 13 residues. With 4 bases removed from V and 2 bases from J, the gap between germline ends came to 9 bases. CDR1 is SGHDT, CDR2 YYEEEE, per germline. CDR3 in DNA: TGTGCCAGCAGCCTGCCGGGAAACTATGGCTACACCTTC. Protein product: CASSLPGNYGYTF.

In DNA, the CDR3 is TGTGCCAGCAGTGCGACAGTGGACAGGACTAGCACAGATACGCAGTATTTT. It translates to CASSATVDRTSTDTQYF. The chain recombines TRBV2 with TRBJ2-3, with 7 bases lining up with TRBD1. V gave up 4 bases and J gave up 0 bases; unmatched junction bases: 10. The CDR3 spans 17 residues. Germline V gene lookup returns CDR1 SNHLY and CDR2 FYNNEI.

As for this clone: Other DNA sequences in this specimen translate into the identical CDR3. The chain uses TRBV5-1 and TRBJ1-1; tentative D call: TRBD1 (6 bases). Germline V gene lookup returns CDR1 SGHRS and CDR2 YFSETQ. The CDR3 consists of 14 residues. V was shortened by 0 bases and J by 4 bases, with 10 bases between the two germline ends. CDR3 sequence reads: CASSLVQGGTEAFF. CDR3 DNA: TGCGCCAGCAGCTTGGTACAGGGCGGCACTGAAGCTTTCTTT.

The V call is TRBV5-4, the J call TRBJ2-1; TRBD2 is a possible D gene (6 bases). This CDR3 has 15 residues. Trimming removed 2 bases from V and 0 bases from J, with 9 bases in between. Germline V gives CDR1 SGHNT, CDR2 YYREEE (reference sequence). CDR3 coding DNA: TGTGCCAGCAGCTTAAGGCGGGACTCCTACAATGAGCAGTTCTTC. Residues: CASSLRRDSYNEQFF.

The V gene is TRBV19, the J gene TRBJ2-7; 12 nucleotides agree with TRBD1. The CDR3 is 16 residues long. Germline V gene sequence: CDR1 LNHDA, CDR2 SQIVND (reference sequence). V shed 2 bases and J 5 bases; nucleotides not matched to a gene: 7. Here the CDR3 reads CASSIPSGTGGHEQYF. CDR3 bases: TGTGCCAGTAGTATACCTTCTGGGACAGGGGGCCACGAGCAGTACTTC.

The genes are TRBV13 and TRBJ2-2; unclear D gene. Germline-derived CDR1 and CDR2 are PRHDT and FYEKMQ (reference sequence). The CDR3 sequence is 15 residues long. Trimming removed 3 bases from V and 1 base from J, with 9 bases in between. The chain's CDR3 is CASSLSSLNTGELFF. CDR3 DNA: TGTGCCAGCAGCTTGTCTAGTTTGAACACCGGGGAGCTGTTTTTT.